One sample yielded the 14 T cell receptor beta chains listed below, sequenced in a study of tumor-infiltrating lymphocytes in primary liver carcinoma. A primer in the constant region served to generate TCR beta cDNA from about 470 ng of total RNA. Libraries of TCR beta came from three nested multiplex PCR rounds with slightly modified ARM-PCR. Researchers ran the first two PCR rounds for ten to eleven cycles each with TRBV1-TRBV30 forward primers and a C-beta reverse primer. TCRdb itself ran the multiplex PCR reads through MiXCR, one entry per CDR3 protein. The top ten clones hold roughly 43% of a sample with tens of thousands of distinct CDR3 sequences, approximately 70% of them seen once. DNA and RNA were both co-extracted from approximately 20-30 mg of bulk tissue that had not been sorted. Sequencing was carried out using liver tumor tissue from sampling region 1. Subset described: tumor region T1, superior pole. All receptors come from a middle-aged man with primary liver carcinoma and hepatitis B virus infection.

To note about this clonotype: The junction shows a germline mismatch at one end, possibly a read error. CDR3 nucleotide sequence: TGCAGCAACAGGGTAGTGGACGAGCAGTATTTC. Amino acid sequence: CSNRVVDEQYF. This chain links TRBV29-1 with TRBJ2-7; D may be TRBD1 (6 bases). The CDR3 consists of 11 residues. CDR1 SQVTM and CDR2 ANQGSEA come from the germline V gene.

The chain carries TRBV11-3 and TRBJ2-1; 10 bases align to TRBD1. The CDR3 has 16 amino acids. Germline V gene data show CDR1 as SGHNT and CDR2 as YENEEA. V dropped 9 bases and J dropped 8; count of bases not matched to a gene: 16. CDR3 residues: CARSPAGQGVADEQFF. The DNA of the CDR3 is TGTGCCAGGAGCCCAGCAGGACAGGGGGTGGCGGATGAGCAGTTCTTC.

The chain has TRBV7-2 and TRBJ1-3, with unresolved D. This CDR3 contains 15 residues. The germline V and J ends were trimmed by 5 bases and 3 bases, with 14 bases remaining between them. CDR1 and CDR2 (germline): SGHTA, FQGNSA. DNA for the CDR3: TGTGCCAGCAGCCTCGTATGGGGTAGTGGAAACACCATATATTTT. Encoded protein: CASSLVWGSGNTIYF.

This sequence joins TRBV29-1 and TRBJ2-1, with 11 bases matching TRBD1. Germline-derived CDR1 and CDR2 are SQVTM and ANQGSEA. The CDR3 extends over 16 amino acids. The J segment lost 8 bases and the V segment lost 0 bases, leaving 9 bases of the junction unmatched. The CDR3 coding sequence is TGCAGCGTTGAAGATCGGGACAGGGGGACAGGTGATGAGCAGTTCTTC. This codes for CSVEDRDRGTGDEQFF.

A word on this clonotype: One junction end does not reproduce the germline sequence, and a read error may be involved. The chain links TRBV25-1 to TRBJ2-5; D not resolved. The length of the CDR3 is 13 residues. Germline CDR1 MGHDK, CDR2 SYGVNS. This CDR3 reads CASSEYGLGTQYF. CDR3 nucleotides: TGTGCCAGTAGTGAATATGGGTTAGGGACCCAGTACTTC.

This chain links TRBV7-9 with TRBJ1-2; D is unresolved. Trimming removed 6 bases at V and 6 bases at J, with 23 bases between. The V gene's germline CDR1 is SEHNR and CDR2 FQNEAQ (reference sequence). This CDR3 contains 16 residues. This chain's CDR3 is CASSPEGRLSQHGYTF. In nucleotides, the CDR3 is TGTGCCAGCAGTCCCGAGGGCAGACTGTCCCAGCATGGCTACACCTTC. Together with reference TRBV7-9 and TRBJ1-2, the CDR3 gives the full variable domain: DTGVSQNPRHKITKRGQNVTFRCDPISEHNRLYWYRQTLGQGPEFLTYFQNEAQLEKSRLLSDRFSAERPKGSFSTLEIQRTEQGDSAMYLCASSPEGRLSQHGYTFGSGTRLTVV.

Many counts were recorded for this clonotype. This chain uses TRBV20-1 with TRBJ2-7; 10 bases align to TRBD2. The CDR3 runs 15 residues. From germline, CDR1 is DFQATT and CDR2 SNEGSKA (reference sequence). The V and J ends lost 0 bases and 3 bases, in that order; junction bases with no gene match: 5. CDR3 coding DNA: TGCAGTGCTAGAGATAGGGCTAGCGGGAGCTACGAGCAGTACTTC. Encoded protein: CSARDRASGSYEQYF.

The CDR3 here is CASSLEYEISCEQYF. The CDR3 nucleotides are TGTGCCAGCAGCTTAGAGTACGAGATCTCTTGCGAGCAGTACTTC. This rearrangement joins TRBV11-2 to TRBJ2-7; D unresolved. This CDR3 spans 15 amino acids. Between the trimmed V and J ends, which lost 0 bases and 6 bases, there was a span of 15 bases. CDR1 SGHAT and CDR2 FQNNGV come from the germline V gene.

The chain recombines TRBV11-3 with TRBJ2-1; D call uncertain. Deletions cut 5 bases from V and 8 bases from J, with 22 bases between. The CDR3 sequence is 16 residues long. Germline V gene data show CDR1 as SGHNT and CDR2 as YENEEA. CDR3 in DNA: TGTGCCAGCAGCCCACCAGTACATGGGGTGGTAGATGAGCAGTTCTTC. This codes for CASSPPVHGVVDEQFF. Complete variable domain (other parts from reference TRBV11-3 and TRBJ2-1): EAGVVQSPRYKIIEKKQPVAFWCNPISGHNTLYWYLQNLGQGPELLIRYENEEAVDDSQLPKDRFSAERLKGVDSTLKIQPAELGDSAVYLCASSPPVHGVVDEQFFGPGTRLTVL.

This clonotype showed up just a few times. One base away lies a much larger clone, so this may be a sequencing read error. The V call is TRBV11-2, the J call TRBJ2-7; D ambiguous. The V gene lost 5 bases and the J gene lost 1 base, with 6 bases spanning the gap. This CDR3 is 12 amino acids long. CDR1 is SGHAT, CDR2 FQNNGV, per germline. CDR3 nucleotide sequence: TGTGCCAGCAGCATTGCATCCTACGAGCAGTACTTC. Translation gives CASSIASYEQYF.

About this clonotype itself: A junction boundary mismatches the germline segment, possibly from a read error. This rearrangement joins TRBV11-2 to TRBJ2-2; D might be TRBD2 (6 bases). The CDR3 has 17 amino acids. Germline V CDR1 and CDR2: SGHAT, FQNNGV. CDR3 nucleotide sequence: TGTGCCAGCAGCTTAGCATTAGGAGGGGTGATCACCGAGGAGCTGTTCTTT. This codes for CASSLALGGVITEELFF.

For this clonotype: A read error is likely, as this CDR3 ends without the conserved phenylalanine or tryptophan. The CDR3, as DNA: TGTGCCAACAGCTTAGCGAGACTAGCCCTGGGAAAAAAAGAGACCCAGTACTCC. Translated: CANSLARLALGKKETQYS. This chain joins TRBV11-2 and TRBJ2-5; TRBD2 aligns across 7 bases. CDR3 size: 18 residues. The germline gives CDR1 SGHAT, CDR2 FQNNGV.

A remark on this clonotype: As the CDR3 is not closed by the conserved phenylalanine or tryptophan, this likely results from a read error. The V gene is TRBV6-1, the J gene TRBJ2-3; D is perhaps TRBD2 (5 bases). Trimming removed 8 bases from V and 5 bases from J, with 11 bases in between. The CDR3 spans 12 residues. Germline loops: CDR1 MNHNS, CDR2 SASEGT. The CDR3 region has the DNA TGTGCCAGCTTAATCGGGGTAGATACGCAGTATTAT. This sequence encodes CASLIGVDTQYY.

Points on this clonotype: Its ends do not fully match the called genes, so a read error is possible. The J gene is TRBJ2-3, the V gene TRBV4-2; 7 positions match TRBD2. This CDR3 comprises 18 residues. Per germline, CDR1 LGHNA and CDR2 YNFKEQ. This CDR3 is CASSQVALLAVATATQYF. In nucleotides, the CDR3 is TGCGCCAGCAGCCAAGTGGCGCTTCTAGCGGTAGCGACAGCTACGCAGTATTTT.